These 27 T cell receptor beta chains share one sample of origin, sequenced in a study of PD-L1 blockade in urothelial cancer. Profiled with immunoSEQ multiplex PCR; TCRdb holds only in-frame clones, not every one. The data contain roughly 52,000 clones, approximately 88% of them singletons. Time point indicated: pretreatment peripheral blood. Sample: PBMCs, taken around atezolizumab (anti-PD-L1) treatment. These receptors originate from a man between 50 and 59 years old with urothelial cancer.

The J gene is TRBJ1-2, the V gene TRBV5-1; 7 bases fit TRBD1. This CDR3 is built from 14 residues. The V segment lost 0 bases and the J segment 1 base; nucleotides outside the gene matches: 0. CDR1 SGHRS and CDR2 YFSETQ come from the germline V gene. In DNA, the CDR3 is TGCGCCAGCAGCTTGGACAGGGGTAACTATGGCTACACCTTC. This codes for CASSLDRGNYGYTF.

The J gene is TRBJ2-1, the V gene TRBV6-1; D gene ambiguous. The V gene lost 7 bases and the J gene lost 6 bases, with 13 bases spanning the gap. The CDR3 sequence is 13 residues long. CDR1 and CDR2 (germline): MNHNS, SASEGT. Here the CDR3 DNA reads TGTGCCAGCAATACCCGAGCTTTCAATGAGCAGTTCTTC. It translates to CASNTRAFNEQFF.

The V and J genes are TRBV6-5 and TRBJ2-4; 9 positions match TRBD1. The CDR3 totals 14 residues. CDR1 is MNHEY, CDR2 SVGAGI, per germline. The J segment lost 6 bases and the V segment lost 8 bases, leaving 8 bases of the junction unmatched. The CDR3 reads CASRNRGRGNIQYF. The DNA of the CDR3 is TGTGCCAGCCGGAACAGGGGGCGGGGAAACATTCAGTACTTC.

The chain carries TRBV29-1 and TRBJ1-1; D unclear. There are 14 residues in the CDR3. Germline values: CDR1 SQVTM, CDR2 ANQGSEA. Trimming shortened V by 4 bases and J by 5 bases, and 17 bases separated the two germline ends. CDR3 sequence (DNA): TGCAGCGTTGCCCTCGGTTCCTTTCTTACTGAAGCTTTCTTT. The encoded protein is CSVALGSFLTEAFF.

The table lists this clone with a few counts. V usage is TRBV19 and J usage is TRBJ1-1; the D gene is possibly TRBD1 (5 bases). CDR3 length: 15 residues. Germline CDR1 LNHDA, CDR2 SQIVND (reference sequence). V shed 8 bases and J shed 7 bases, with 23 bases lying between them. The CDR3 reads CASDYGRGILHEAFF. CDR3 nucleotides: TGTGCCAGTGACTATGGTCGGGGGATTCTTCATGAAGCTTTCTTT.

The CDR3 nucleotides read TGTGCCAGCAGTGCCCTGGGACTCTATGAAAAACTGTTTTTT. Translated: CASSALGLYEKLFF. This sequence joins TRBV28 and TRBJ1-4, with a weak D call TRBD1 (5 bases). Trimming stripped 5 bases from V and 6 bases from J, with 13 bases between. CDR1 MDHEN and CDR2 SYDVKM come from the germline V gene. The CDR3 loop spans 14 amino acids.

This clone was counted once. The chain employs TRBV6-5 and TRBJ2-3, with 10 bases aligning to TRBD2. With 9 bases clipped from V and 1 base from J, the junction kept 4 bases outside the gene matches. The CDR3 loop spans 14 amino acids. Germline V gene sequence: CDR1 MNHEY, CDR2 SVGAGI. CDR3 sequence: CASRLAGGTDTQYF. The CDR3 nucleotides read TGTGCCAGTAGGCTAGCGGGAGGCACAGATACGCAGTATTTT.

This clone has only one observation. The chain joins TRBV10-3 to TRBJ1-1, with 12 bases matching TRBD1. Germline loops: CDR1 ENHRY, CDR2 SYGVKD. The trim removed 8 bases at V and 5 bases at J, leaving 15 bases unmatched. The CDR3 runs 17 residues. CDR3 sequence (DNA): TGTGCCATCTCTGGGAAGGGGACAGGGGGCGCGAGGACTGAAGCTTTCTTT. This codes for CAISGKGTGGARTEAFF.

This sequence joins TRBV4-3 and TRBJ2-1; D gene ambiguous. Germline V gene sequence: CDR1 LGHNA, CDR2 YSLEER. The V end was cut by 3 bases, the J end by 2 bases, with 14 bases between. The CDR3 spans 16 residues. The CDR3 region is CASSQEPRWPYNEQFF. For the CDR3, the DNA is TGCGCCAGCAGCCAGGAGCCCCGGTGGCCCTACAATGAGCAGTTCTTC.

CDR3 amino acids: CASSSSGVVPQHF. CDR3 DNA: TGCGCCAGCAGCTCCTCAGGGGTAGTACCCCAGCATTTT. This chain joins TRBV4-1 and TRBJ1-5; a possible D gene is TRBD1 (6 bases). Per the germline V gene, CDR1 is MGHRA and CDR2 is YSYEKL. V dropped 5 bases and J dropped 10 bases, with 15 bases sitting between them. The CDR3 consists of 13 residues.

V gene TRBV28 combines with J gene TRBJ1-5, with a tentative D call TRBD1 (5 bases). Germline V gene data show CDR1 as MDHEN and CDR2 as SYDVKM. The germline V and J ends were trimmed by 5 bases and 0 bases, with 11 bases remaining between them. The CDR3 spans 15 residues. The CDR3 spells CASSVQGISNQPQHF. CDR3 nucleotide sequence: TGTGCCAGCAGTGTCCAGGGAATTAGCAATCAGCCCCAGCATTTT.

The chain links TRBV5-4 to TRBJ2-5, with 7 bases identical to TRBD1. V was pared by 0 bases and J by 1 base, with 3 bases of the junction left unmatched. The CDR3 totals 15 residues. In germline, CDR1 is SGHNT, CDR2 YYREEE (reference sequence). The CDR3 sequence is CASSLDRGSQETQYF. The CDR3 DNA reads TGTGCCAGCAGCTTGGACAGGGGCTCCCAAGAGACCCAGTACTTC.

The chain combines TRBV28 with TRBJ1-2; 12 positions match TRBD1. The germline V gene has CDR1 MDHEN and CDR2 SYDVKM. J gave up 8 bases and V 4 bases, and 11 bases lay outside the gene matches. CDR3 length: 16 amino acids. The CDR3 DNA is TGTGCCAGCAGTTCCGGAGGGGGGACAGGGGGCAAAGGCTACACCTTC. This encodes CASSSGGGTGGKGYTF.

V gene TRBV7-8 combines with J gene TRBJ2-7; TRBD2 agrees at 8 bases. CDR3 length equals 14 residues. CDR1 SGHVS and CDR2 FQNEAQ come from the germline V gene. Trimming took 1 base from V and 4 from J; bases not matched to a gene: 3. CDR3 sequence: CASSLGTSRYEQYF. CDR3 coding DNA: TGTGCCAGCAGCTTAGGGACTAGCAGATACGAGCAGTACTTC. Full variable domain (remainder filled in from reference TRBV7-8 and TRBJ2-7): GAGVSQSPRYKVAKRGQDVALRCDPISGHVSLFWYQQALGQGPEFLTYFQNEAQLDKSGLPSDRFFAERPEGSVSTLKIQRTQQEDSAVYLCASSLGTSRYEQYFGPGTRLTVT.

The chain links TRBV6-1 to TRBJ2-3; 15 bases line up with TRBD2. CDR1 and CDR2 from the germline V gene are MNHNS and SASEGT. This CDR3 comprises 17 residues. The trim removed 4 bases at V and 5 bases at J, leaving 7 bases unmatched. The CDR3 DNA is TGTGCCAGCAGTGGACTAGGACTAGCGGGAGGGGGAGATACGCAGTATTTT. Amino acid sequence: CASSGLGLAGGGDTQYF.

The gene calls are TRBV2 and TRBJ1-1, with a weak D call TRBD1 (6 bases). The CDR3 covers 15 residues. CDR1 and CDR2 (germline): SNHLY, FYNNEI. The V end lost 6 bases, the J end lost 0 bases, and 14 bases lay between the germline ends. The CDR3 loop is CASSRRGQMNTEAFF. For the CDR3, the DNA is TGTGCCAGCAGCCGACGAGGACAGATGAACACTGAAGCTTTCTTT.

The chain recombines TRBV6-6 with TRBJ1-6; no clear D. The V gene lost 8 bases and the J gene lost 5 bases, with 16 bases spanning the gap. This CDR3 is built from 15 residues. Looked up from germline, CDR1 is MNHNY and CDR2 is SVGAGI (reference sequence). In DNA form, the CDR3 reads TGTGCCAGCCGGCTATGGGAGGTTAATAATTCACCCCTCCACTTT. It codes for CASRLWEVNNSPLHF.

This sequence joins TRBV7-2 and TRBJ2-7, with TRBD1 matching over 7 bases. V trimming: 3 bases; J trimming: 6 bases; junction bases outside the gene matches: 8. The V gene's germline CDR1 is SGHTA and CDR2 FQGNSA. This CDR3 is 14 amino acids long. The CDR3 sequence is CASSFFDRAAEQYF. The CDR3, as DNA: TGTGCCAGCAGCTTCTTCGACAGGGCGGCCGAGCAGTACTTC.

The chain carries TRBV15 and TRBJ2-3, with TRBD2 matching over 11 bases. This CDR3 region has 16 residues. CDR1 is LNHNV and CDR2 is YYDKDF in the germline V gene (reference sequence). Trimming at V came to 0 bases and at J to 4 bases, leaving 3 bases not matched to a gene. Here the CDR3 DNA reads TGTGCCACCAGCAGAGATCTTAGCGGGGGGGCAGATACGCAGTATTTT. Its translation is CATSRDLSGGADTQYF.

This sequence joins TRBV5-6 and TRBJ2-1; D perhaps matches TRBD2 (5 bases). Looked up from germline, CDR1 is SGHDT and CDR2 is YYEEEE. CDR3 length: 17 amino acids. V gave up 0 bases and J gave up 7 bases, with 20 bases separating them. The CDR3 loop reads CASSLVASPLRGNEQFF. For the CDR3, the DNA is TGTGCCAGCAGCTTGGTTGCTAGCCCCTTAAGAGGGAATGAGCAGTTCTTC.

The chain links TRBV11-2 to TRBJ2-2; 7 bases are a match to TRBD1. The V gene's germline CDR1 is SGHAT and CDR2 FQNNGV. This CDR3 has 15 amino acids. The V gene end was trimmed by 5 bases and the J gene end by 1 base; junction bases not matched to a gene: 4. The CDR3: CASSVYRGNTGELFF. The DNA of the CDR3 is TGTGCCAGCAGCGTTTACAGGGGGAACACCGGGGAGCTGTTTTTT.

The rearrangement uses TRBV6-4 and TRBJ2-1; D is undetermined. V was pared by 1 base and J by 6 bases, with 13 bases between. This CDR3 spans 15 amino acids. Germline CDR1 and CDR2: MRHNA and SNTAGT. The CDR3 nucleotides read TGTGCCAGCAGTGACTGGTCTAAAGATCTCAATGAGCAGTTCTTC. Protein product: CASSDWSKDLNEQFF.

The V gene is TRBV11-2, the J gene TRBJ2-2; D may be TRBD2 (5 bases). From germline, CDR1 is SGHAT and CDR2 FQNNGV. CDR3 length: 16 residues. With 2 bases removed from V and 8 bases from J, the gap between germline ends came to 18 bases. The CDR3 bases are TGTGCCAGCAGCTTACTTGGGCCCGGGTTAGCGGGGGAGCTGTTTTTT. It codes for CASSLLGPGLAGELFF.

The rearrangement uses TRBV11-2 and TRBJ2-1; the D gene is possibly TRBD1 (6 bases). Deletions cut 1 base from V and 4 bases from J, with 11 bases between. CDR1 and CDR2 from the germline V gene are SGHAT and FQNNGV. The CDR3 has 15 residues. The CDR3, as DNA: TGTGCCAGCAGCTTAGCCGGGACACCGTACAATGAGCAGTTCTTC. It encodes CASSLAGTPYNEQFF.

The table lists this clone with a count of one. The gene calls are TRBV27 and TRBJ2-2; 13 bases map to TRBD2. The CDR3 spans 18 residues. The junction had 7 bases not matched to a gene; V was cut back by 6 bases and J by 0 bases. Per the germline V gene, CDR1 is MNHEY and CDR2 is SMNVEV (reference sequence). The CDR3 loop is CASSKTSGRIANTGELFF. CDR3 bases: TGTGCCAGCAGCAAGACTAGCGGGAGGATTGCGAACACCGGGGAGCTGTTTTTT.

The chain uses TRBV9 and TRBJ1-2, with 7 bases fitting TRBD1. The CDR3 consists of 15 residues. The germline V gene encodes CDR1 SGDLS and CDR2 YYNGEE. The junction had 5 bases not matched to a gene; V was cut back by 3 bases and J by 0 bases. Here the CDR3 reads CASSAGTAPNYGYTF. DNA of the CDR3: TGTGCCAGCAGCGCCGGGACAGCCCCTAACTATGGCTACACCTTC.

The V gene is TRBV4-1, the J gene TRBJ2-7; weak D call: TRBD2 (5 bases). CDR1 MGHRA and CDR2 YSYEKL come from the germline V gene. The germline V and J ends were trimmed by 0 bases and 0 bases, with 15 bases remaining between them. The CDR3 runs to 17 residues. This CDR3 reads CASSQDMGAGSSYEQYF. The DNA of the CDR3 is TGCGCCAGCAGCCAAGATATGGGAGCCGGCAGCTCCTACGAGCAGTACTTC.